Given below is one T cell receptor (beta chain) in context. Germline V gives CDR1 PRHDT, CDR2 FYEKMQ (reference sequence). This CDR3 region has 15 residues. Germline trimming cut 1 base from V and 4 bases from J; bases unmatched to any gene: 5. Study processing details: Amplifying reference gene primers gave estimates of nucleated cell counts. The protocol was immunoSEQ multiplex PCR, while the TCRdb copy is restricted to in-frame clones and leaves out a portion. For V, J and clone size, that table is used; D and trimming come from the DNA. The sample shows roughly 230,000 clones, 88% of them seen only once. These data come from a study of blood T cell repertoires in COVID-19. Study at large: Acute and convalescent COVID-19 samples came from the United States, Italy and Spain. PBMCs, B-cell-depleted T cells, or T cells provided the cDNA or gDNA that made up the material.

The chain recombines TRBV13 with TRBJ2-5; 8 bases line up with TRBD2. This TCR was sampled from a human donor in a cohort sampled during active COVID-19. Specimen: peripheral blood. The CDR3 DNA reads as TGTGCCAGCAGCTTAGAACGGGAGGGCCGAGAGACCCAGTACTTC. This encodes CASSLEREGRETQYF.